What follows is one T cell receptor (beta chain) and its context. TCRdb's copy holds only in-frame clones and misses some; the assay was immunoSEQ multiplex PCR. The sample carries roughly 100,000 clones, about 92% recorded once. This record comes from a study of OX40 agonist ivuxolimab in advanced cancers. The receptor was derived from an adult with an advanced solid tumor such as melanoma, head and neck, liver or kidney cancer. Specimen: CD4+ or CD8+ T cells sorted from blood, collected in a trial of the OX40 agonist ivuxolimab.

Here the CDR3 reads CASSLDKGRHYGYTF. The DNA for the CDR3 is TGTGCCAGCAGCTTAGATAAAGGACGGCACTATGGCTACACCTTC. The J gene is TRBJ1-2, the V gene TRBV11-3; D ambiguous. Trimming cost V 0 bases and J 3 bases, with 11 bases left between them. CDR1 and CDR2 (germline): SGHNT, YENEEA. The CDR3 consists of 15 residues.